What follows are 8 T cell receptor beta chains derived from one specimen sequenced in a study of T cell responses to AZD1222 COVID-19 vaccine. The assay was immunoSEQ multiplex PCR, and TCRdb's table has in-frame clones only and misses some. The sample records approximately 120,000 clones, 70% to 90% being singletons. Sequencing used peripheral blood, obtained on day 0 of AZD1222 vaccination. The receptors stem from an adult in good health.

As DNA, the CDR3 is TGTGCCAGCAGCCAGACAGGGGCTCGCTCTGGGGCCAACGTCCTGACTTTC. Protein product: CASSQTGARSGANVLTF. The J gene is TRBJ2-6, the V gene TRBV3-1 (or the pseudogene TRBV3-2); TRBD1 matches 8 bases. This CDR3 comprises 17 residues. V was pared by 3 bases and J by 0 bases, with 4 bases of the junction left unmatched. Germline CDR1 reads LGHDT; CDR2 reads YNNKEL (reference sequence).

The gene calls are TRBV5-6 and TRBJ1-2; D possibly corresponds to TRBD1 (6 bases). Germline-derived CDR1 and CDR2 are SGHDT and YYEEEE. The V gene lost 4 bases and the J gene lost 2 bases, with 15 bases spanning the gap. The CDR3 consists of 15 residues. As DNA, the CDR3 is TGTGCCAGCAGCGTCTACAGGGAGGGGAACTATGGCTACACCTTC. Translated: CASSVYREGNYGYTF.

This CDR3 reads CASSHESYEQYF. The DNA for the CDR3 is TGTGCCAGCAGCCATGAATCCTACGAGCAGTACTTC. The chain carries TRBV3-1 (or the pseudogene TRBV3-2) and TRBJ2-7; no reliable D call. V was trimmed by 3 bases and J by 1 base, leaving 4 bases between them. This CDR3 is 12 amino acids long. Per the germline V gene, CDR1 is LGHDT and CDR2 is YNNKEL (reference sequence).

This chain's CDR3 is CSGGRGNTEAFF. The DNA for the CDR3 is TGCAGCGGGGGTCGGGGGAACACTGAAGCTTTCTTT. The rearrangement uses TRBV29-1 and TRBJ1-1; D is undetermined. V lost 7 bases and J lost 1, with 10 bases in between. The CDR3 has 12 amino acids. Looked up from germline, CDR1 is SQVTM and CDR2 is ANQGSEA.

The chain links TRBV7-3 to TRBJ2-7; 8 bases map to TRBD2. CDR3 size: 15 residues. In germline, CDR1 is SGHTA, CDR2 FQGTGA. J gave up 3 bases and V 3 bases, and 7 bases lay outside the gene matches. The CDR3 DNA reads TGTGCCAGCAGCTTGGGGAGCGGGAGTTACTACGAGCAGTACTTC. Translation: CASSLGSGSYYEQYF.

The chain is built from TRBV27 and TRBJ2-7, with 8 bases that match TRBD1. The CDR3 loop spans 14 amino acids. V was clipped by 5 bases and J by 0 bases; unmatched bases: 3. CDR1 is MNHEY and CDR2 is SMNVEV in the germline V gene (reference sequence). Here the CDR3 reads CASSTGTGSYEQYF. The CDR3 DNA reads as TGTGCCAGCAGTACCGGGACAGGCTCCTACGAGCAGTACTTC.

This clone has just a few counts. The J gene is TRBJ1-5, the V gene TRBV24-1; possibly TRBD1 for D (6 bases). Germline V lookup: CDR1 KGHDR, CDR2 SFDVKD. V was pared by 6 bases and J by 7 bases, with 18 bases between. The CDR3 is made up of 15 amino acids. CDR3 amino acids: CATSSRFAGVQPQHF. The CDR3, as DNA: TGTGCCACCAGTTCAAGGTTTGCAGGGGTCCAGCCCCAGCATTTT.

The J gene is TRBJ1-1, the V gene TRBV5-6; TRBD1 matches at 7 bases. There are 14 residues in the CDR3. Germline lookup yields CDR1 SGHDT and CDR2 YYEEEE. V shed 4 bases, J shed 1 base, and the junction held 4 bases outside the gene matches. CDR3 amino acids: CASSPWTGNTEAFF. CDR3 sequence (DNA): TGTGCCAGCAGCCCCTGGACAGGGAACACTGAAGCTTTCTTT.